One sample yielded the 10 T cell receptor beta chains listed below, sequenced in a study of identical twins. TCRdb reprocessed the 5' RACE reads via MiXCR and lists one record per CDR3 protein. The sample contains about 890,000 distinct CDR3 sequences, 12% of which appear only once. A further study also used this sample, focusing on yellow fever vaccine responses in identical twins.

The sample comprised PBMCs. The receptor source for this set is a woman between 18 and 29 years old in good health.

This clonotype was seen a handful of times. The chain is built from TRBV28 and TRBJ1-6; 7 nucleotides match TRBD1. V shed 6 bases and J 4 bases; nucleotides not matched to a gene: 12. The CDR3 has 17 residues. Germline CDR1 reads MDHEN; CDR2 reads SYDVKM. The CDR3 loop reads CASSPPRRQGYNSPLHF. CDR3 in DNA: TGTGCCAGCAGCCCTCCTCGGAGACAGGGTTATAATTCACCCCTCCACTTT. The full variable domain, with the rest looked up from reference TRBV28 and TRBJ1-6, is DVKVTQSSRYLVKRTGEKVFLECVQDMDHENMFWYRQDPGLGLRLIYFSYDVKMKEKGDIPEGYSVSREKKERFSLILESASTNQTSMYLCASSPPRRQGYNSPLHFGNGTRLTVT.

The chain carries TRBV5-1 and TRBJ2-1, with TRBD2 matching 12 bases. CDR3 length equals 17 residues. Germline V CDR1 and CDR2: SGHRS, YFSETQ. V lost 0 bases to trimming and J lost 8 bases; unmatched junction nucleotides: 9. The DNA of the CDR3 is TGCGCCAGCAGCTTGGCCGAGAGGACTAGCGGGACGGATGAGCAGTTCTTC. It is translated as CASSLAERTSGTDEQFF.

This clonotype has a handful of counts. V is TRBV7-2 and J is TRBJ1-4; the match to TRBD1 covers 8 bases. CDR3 size: 18 residues. V trimming: 0 bases; J trimming: 6 bases; junction bases outside the gene matches: 12. CDR1 is SGHTA, CDR2 FQGNSA, per germline. CDR3 sequence (DNA): TGTGCCAGCAGCTTAGCCACCCACTCAGGGGGCATGGATGAAAAACTGTTTTTT. It translates to CASSLATHSGGMDEKLFF.

This clonotype was observed a handful of times. The V call is TRBV6-5, the J call TRBJ2-5, with 11 bases identical to TRBD2. The CDR3 consists of 16 residues. Germline V gene lookup returns CDR1 MNHEY and CDR2 SVGAGI. V dropped 0 bases and J dropped 3; count of bases not matched to a gene: 3. The CDR3 region has the DNA TGTGCCAGCAGTTACTCGGGACTAGCGGTCGAAGAGACCCAGTACTTC. Its protein is CASSYSGLAVEETQYF.

This clonotype was recorded a few times. The chain recombines TRBV6-5 with TRBJ2-5; D remains unclear. Germline V gene lookup returns CDR1 MNHEY and CDR2 SVGAGI. The CDR3 sequence is 13 residues long. V lost 0 bases and J lost 5, with 7 bases in between. The CDR3 bases are TGTGCCAGCAGTTACTCGTTCCGGGAGACCCAGTACTTC. It yields the protein CASSYSFRETQYF.

The chain recombines TRBV10-3 with TRBJ2-7; 7 bases align to TRBD1. The ends lost 3 bases at V and 6 bases at J; junction bases unmatched: 11. The CDR3 loop spans 15 amino acids. Germline V CDR1 and CDR2: ENHRY, SYGVKD. The CDR3 spells CAISDVRRGSGEQYV. CDR3 in DNA: TGTGCCATCAGTGACGTGCGCAGGGGGTCAGGCGAGCAGTACGTC.

This clonotype was counted between two and nine times. The chain combines TRBV10-3 with TRBJ2-7; D ambiguous. Germline-derived CDR1 and CDR2 are ENHRY and SYGVKD. Trimming took 3 bases from V and 5 from J, leaving 17 bases between them. The CDR3 is 15 residues long. CDR3 protein: CAISESRLGKDEQYV. Written as DNA, the CDR3 is TGTGCCATCAGTGAAAGTCGGCTGGGGAAGGACGAGCAGTACGTC.

This clonotype was seen many times. V gene TRBV3-1 combines with J gene TRBJ2-1, with D perhaps matching TRBD2 (6 bases). The germline V gene has CDR1 LGHDT and CDR2 YNNKEL (reference sequence). CDR3 length: 17 residues. V was shortened by 4 bases and J by 6 bases, with 22 bases between the two germline ends. The CDR3 reads CASSPLRAGLGFNEQFF. The DNA of the CDR3 is TGTGCCAGCAGCCCCCTTCGGGCGGGGTTGGGCTTCAATGAGCAGTTCTTC.

CDR3 sequence: CASRQQGARGYTF. CDR3 in DNA: TGTGCCAGCAGGCAACAGGGGGCGCGCGGCTACACCTTC. The genes are TRBV2 and TRBJ1-2; TRBD1 matches at 9 bases. The CDR3 is made up of 13 amino acids. The germline gives CDR1 SNHLY, CDR2 FYNNEI. J was trimmed by 8 bases and V by 6 bases; bases with no gene match: 7.

In its sample, this clonotype was seen a few times. The chain has TRBV12-3 or TRBV12-4 and TRBJ2-3; D is unresolved. V was pared by 6 bases and J by 4 bases, with 8 bases between. CDR3 length: 12 residues. CDR3 region: CASRLSADTQYF. The CDR3 DNA is TGTGCCAGCAGACTCTCGGCAGATACGCAGTATTTT.